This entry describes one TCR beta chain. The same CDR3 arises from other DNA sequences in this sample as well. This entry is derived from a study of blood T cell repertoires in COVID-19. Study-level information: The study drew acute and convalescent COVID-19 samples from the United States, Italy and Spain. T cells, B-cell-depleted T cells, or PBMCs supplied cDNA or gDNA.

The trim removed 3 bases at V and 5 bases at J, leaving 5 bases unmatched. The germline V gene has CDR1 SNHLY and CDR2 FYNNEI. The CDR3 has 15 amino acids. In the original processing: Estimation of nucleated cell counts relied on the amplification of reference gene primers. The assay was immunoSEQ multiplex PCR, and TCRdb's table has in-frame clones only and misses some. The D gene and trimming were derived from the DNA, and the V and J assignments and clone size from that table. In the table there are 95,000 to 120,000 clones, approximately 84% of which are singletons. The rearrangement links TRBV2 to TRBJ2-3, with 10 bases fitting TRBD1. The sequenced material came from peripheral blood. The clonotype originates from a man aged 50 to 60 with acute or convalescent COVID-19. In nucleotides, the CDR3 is TGTGCCAGCAGTGACACGACAGGGGGCAGAGATACGCAGTATTTT. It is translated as CASSDTTGGRDTQYF.